Below, one T cell receptor beta chain is given with its context. The sample holds other DNA sequences that translate to the same CDR3. Enrollment of patients from Seattle took place during active infection, with longitudinal follow-up. Trimming pared 4 bases from V and 1 base from J, leaving 7 bases between. Germline CDR1 reads LNHDA; CDR2 reads SQIVND (reference sequence). The CDR3 sequence is 13 residues long. In the original analysis: Quantification of nucleated cells was approximated via reference gene primer amplification. This table comes from immunoSEQ multiplex PCR, and its TCRdb copy is limited to in-frame clones, with some not included. D and trimming come from the DNA, and the V and J calls and clone size come from that table. The sample has 300,000 or so clones, roughly 90% seen once. The entry originates in a study of blood T cell repertoires in COVID-19. Study-level background: COVID-19 samples, acute and convalescent, were from the United States, Italy and Spain. T cells, B-cell-depleted T cells, or PBMCs supplied cDNA or gDNA.

V is TRBV19 and J is TRBJ1-1; D possibly corresponds to TRBD1 (5 bases). This TCR was sampled from a woman in her 30s with COVID-19, enrolled during active disease. Sequencing was performed on peripheral blood. Here the CDR3 reads CASSTTANTEAFF. The CDR3 region has the DNA TGTGCCAGTAGTACGACAGCGAACACTGAAGCTTTCTTT. The complete variable domain, with remaining parts taken from reference TRBV19 and TRBJ1-1, reads DGGITQSPKYLFRKEGQNVTLSCEQNLNHDAMYWYRQDPGQGLRLIYYSQIVNDFQKGDIAEGYSVSREKKESFPLTVTSAQKNPTAFYLCASSTTANTEAFFGQGTRLTVV.